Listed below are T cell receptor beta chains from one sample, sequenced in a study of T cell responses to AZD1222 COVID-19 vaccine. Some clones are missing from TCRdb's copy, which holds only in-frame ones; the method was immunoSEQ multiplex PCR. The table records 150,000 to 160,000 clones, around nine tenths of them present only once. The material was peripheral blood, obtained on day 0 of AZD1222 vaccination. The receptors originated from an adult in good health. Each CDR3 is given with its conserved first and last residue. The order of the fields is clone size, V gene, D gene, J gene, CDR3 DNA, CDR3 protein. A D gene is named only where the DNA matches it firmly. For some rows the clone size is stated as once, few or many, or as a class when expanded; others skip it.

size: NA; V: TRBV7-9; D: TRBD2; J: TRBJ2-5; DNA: TGTGCCAGCAGTCATCAGGGACTAGCGGCCCAAGAGACCCAGTACTTC; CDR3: CASSHQGLAAQETQYF
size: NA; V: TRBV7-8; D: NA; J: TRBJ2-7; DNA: TGTGCCAGCAGCGCTCGGGAGACCATGTACGAGCAGTACTTC; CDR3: CASSARETMYEQYF
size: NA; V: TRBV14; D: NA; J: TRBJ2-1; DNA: TGTGCCAGCAACCAAGAGACGGGAGAGAACACCTACAATGAGCAGTTCTTC; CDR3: CASNQETGENTYNEQFF
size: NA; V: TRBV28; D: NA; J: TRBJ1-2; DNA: TGTGCCAGCAGTGGACGACAGAGACAAAACTATGGCTACACCTTC; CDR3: CASSGRQRQNYGYTF
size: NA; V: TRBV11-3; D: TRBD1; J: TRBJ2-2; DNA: TGTGCCAGCAGCTTAGGAGGGGACAGGAACACCGGGGAGCTGTTTTTT; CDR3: CASSLGGDRNTGELFF
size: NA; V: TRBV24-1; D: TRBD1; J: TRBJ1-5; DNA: TGTGCCACCAGTAGGACAGGGGTAAGTCAGCCCCAGCATTTT; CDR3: CATSRTGVSQPQHF
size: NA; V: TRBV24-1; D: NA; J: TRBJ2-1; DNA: TGTGCCACCAGTGCGCCGTCAAACAATGAGCAGTTCTTC; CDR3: CATSAPSNNEQFF
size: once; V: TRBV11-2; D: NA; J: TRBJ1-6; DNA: TGTGCCAGCTCTAGGGCGGGAAATTCACCCCTCCACTTT; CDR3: CASSRAGNSPLHF
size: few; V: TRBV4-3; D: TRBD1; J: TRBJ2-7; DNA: TGCGCCAGCAGCCAAGATTGGACAGGGGGCTACGAGCAGTACTTC; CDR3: CASSQDWTGGYEQYF
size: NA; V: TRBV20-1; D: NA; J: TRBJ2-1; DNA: TGCAGTGCTAGTTTGGGGGACTACAATGAGCAGTTCTTC; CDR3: CSASLGDYNEQFF
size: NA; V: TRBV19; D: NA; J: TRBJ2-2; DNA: TGTGCCAGTAAGGAGAACACCGGGGAGCTGTTTTTT; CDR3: CASKENTGELFF
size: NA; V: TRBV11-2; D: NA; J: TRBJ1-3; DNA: TGTGCCAGCAGCTTAGATCCAGACACCTCTGGAAACACCATATATTTT; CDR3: CASSLDPDTSGNTIYF